This T cell receptor beta chain is from a study of T cells in narcolepsy. Study information: Donors had narcolepsy type 1 or type 2, or were healthy controls. Findings of the study overall: Comparing one patient's CSF and blood CD4+ clonotypes highlighted HCRT- and TRIB2-specific autoreactive clonotypes. Some memory CD4+ repertoires had no autoreactive clone sequences.

V shed 0 bases, J shed 4 bases, and the junction held 6 bases outside the gene matches. The length of the CDR3 is 17 residues. The germline V gene has CDR1 SGHNT and CDR2 YYREEE (reference sequence). Concerning this clone: Antigen unknown.

Sequenced by immunoSEQ multiplex PCR; TCRdb stores in-frame clones only, minus some. Here the sample spans tens of thousands of clones, roughly 77% being singletons. Sequenced: memory (CD45RA-) CD4+ T cells from blood. The chain recombines TRBV5-4 with TRBJ2-3, with TRBD2 identical over 12 bases. This sequence originates from a human donor in good health. CDR3 amino acids: CASSLGGLAGGPDTQYF. DNA for the CDR3: TGTGCCAGCAGCTTGGGGGGTCTAGCGGGAGGGCCAGATACGCAGTATTTT.